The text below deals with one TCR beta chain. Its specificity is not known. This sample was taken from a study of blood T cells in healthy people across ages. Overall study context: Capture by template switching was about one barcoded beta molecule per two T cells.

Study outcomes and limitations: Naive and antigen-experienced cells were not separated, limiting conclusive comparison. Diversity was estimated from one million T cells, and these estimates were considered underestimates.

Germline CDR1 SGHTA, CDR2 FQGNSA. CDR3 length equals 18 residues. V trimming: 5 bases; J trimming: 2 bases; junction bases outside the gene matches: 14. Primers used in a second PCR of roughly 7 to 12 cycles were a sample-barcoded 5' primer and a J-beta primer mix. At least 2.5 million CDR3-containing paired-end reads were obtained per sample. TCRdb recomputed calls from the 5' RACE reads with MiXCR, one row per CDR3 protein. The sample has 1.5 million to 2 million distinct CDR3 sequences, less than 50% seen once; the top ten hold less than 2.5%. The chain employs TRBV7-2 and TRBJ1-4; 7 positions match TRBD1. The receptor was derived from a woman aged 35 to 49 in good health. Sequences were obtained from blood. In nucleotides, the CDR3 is TGTGCCAGCAGCCCAGACGGGGCAGGGGGTTTCACTAATGAAAAACTGTTTTTT. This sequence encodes CASSPDGAGGFTNEKLFF.